In its sample, the clone carrying this T cell receptor beta chain was seen a few times. V lost 6 bases to trimming and J lost 5 bases; unmatched junction nucleotides: 12. CDR3 length: 15 amino acids. Per the germline V gene, CDR1 is SNHLY and CDR2 is FYNNEI. This entry belongs to a study of blood T cell repertoires in COVID-19. In the study overall: Samples came from the United States, Italy and Spain, spanning acute and convalescent COVID-19.

Some clones are missing from TCRdb's copy, which holds only in-frame ones; the method was immunoSEQ multiplex PCR. The data contain over 300,000 clones, about 85% of them singletons. Recruits, aged about 18 to 95 years, lived in 20 to 30 US areas. Assignments of participants to cohorts depended upon their own reported clinical history. V is TRBV2 and J is TRBJ2-5; the match to TRBD2 covers 7 bases. The source material was PBMCs or T cells enriched from blood (not recorded which). The receptor's source is a woman in her 30s who had recovered from COVID-19. The CDR3 is CASSGLGSGLETQYF. The CDR3 coding sequence is TGTGCCAGCAGCGGACTGGGTAGCGGGCTGGAGACCCAGTACTTC.